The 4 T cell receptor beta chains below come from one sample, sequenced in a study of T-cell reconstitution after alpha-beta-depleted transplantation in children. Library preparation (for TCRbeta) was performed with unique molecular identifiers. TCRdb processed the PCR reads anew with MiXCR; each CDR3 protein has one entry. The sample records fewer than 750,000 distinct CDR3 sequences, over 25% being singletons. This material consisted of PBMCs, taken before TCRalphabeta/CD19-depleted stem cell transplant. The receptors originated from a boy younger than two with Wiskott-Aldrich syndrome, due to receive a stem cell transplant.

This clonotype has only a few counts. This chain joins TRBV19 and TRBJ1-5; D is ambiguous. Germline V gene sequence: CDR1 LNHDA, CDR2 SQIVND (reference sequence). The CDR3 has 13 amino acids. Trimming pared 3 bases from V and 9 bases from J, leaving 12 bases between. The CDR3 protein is CASSIESRRPQHF. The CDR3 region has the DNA TGTGCCAGTAGTATTGAGTCCCGCCGGCCCCAGCATTTT.

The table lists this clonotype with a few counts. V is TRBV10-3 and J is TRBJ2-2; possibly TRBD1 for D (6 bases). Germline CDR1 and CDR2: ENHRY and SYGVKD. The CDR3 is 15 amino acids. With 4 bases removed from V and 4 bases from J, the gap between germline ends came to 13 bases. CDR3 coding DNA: TGTGCCATCAGTGGGGGCAGGGGCCGCACCGGGGAGCTGTTTTTT. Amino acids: CAISGGRGRTGELFF.

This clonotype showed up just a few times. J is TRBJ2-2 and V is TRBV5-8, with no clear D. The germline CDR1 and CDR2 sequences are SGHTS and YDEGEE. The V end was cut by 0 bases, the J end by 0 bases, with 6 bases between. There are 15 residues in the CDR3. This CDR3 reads CASSLGSSNTGELFF. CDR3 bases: TGTGCCAGCAGCTTGGGGAGTTCGAACACCGGGGAGCTGTTTTTT.

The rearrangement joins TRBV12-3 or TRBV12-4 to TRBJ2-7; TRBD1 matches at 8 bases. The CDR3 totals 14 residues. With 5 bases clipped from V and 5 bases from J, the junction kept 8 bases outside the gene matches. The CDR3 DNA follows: TGTGCCAGCAGTCCCTGGACAGGGCCCAACGAGCAGTACTTC. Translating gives CASSPWTGPNEQYF.